The 13 T cell receptor beta chains below were found in one sample sequenced in a study of T cells in women clearing cervical HPV infection. Clones were read by immunoSEQ multiplex PCR, and TCRdb kept only the in-frame ones, dropping some. In total, the table holds tens of thousands of clones. Specimen: blood buffy coat. The receptors were sampled from a woman aged 18-70 years with a cervical HPV16 infection that either progressed to CIN3+ or cleared (not recorded which).

A word on this clone: Sequencing ends 3 residues short of the CDR3 end; the germline J gene provides the rest. This chain links TRBV2 with TRBJ1-4; D is ambiguous. The ends were cut back, 6 bases at V and 3 bases at J, with 5 bases in the middle. The CDR3 runs to 12 residues. The germline gives CDR1 SNHLY, CDR2 FYNNEI. The CDR3 is CASSQSNEKLFF. The part of the CDR3 DNA that was read is TGTGCCAGCAGCCAGTCTAATGAAAAA.

Incomplete CDR3 DNA: TGCGCCAGCAGCTCCGGGACAGGGAACAATTCACCC. Translating it yields CASSSGTGNNSP. The whole CDR3 region reads CASSSGTGNNSPLHF. The V gene is TRBV5-1, the J gene TRBJ1-6, with 9 bases identical to TRBD1. From the germline J gene comes the end of the CDR3, since the read stops 3 residues before it. The CDR3 totals 15 residues. Germline V lookup: CDR1 SGHRS, CDR2 YFSETQ. Germline trimming cut 3 bases from V and 7 bases from J; bases unmatched to any gene: 5.

Remarks on this clone: The read ends 3 residues shy of where the CDR3 ends; the end is completed using the germline J gene. V and J are TRBV20-1 and TRBJ1-4; D is perhaps TRBD1 (5 bases). This CDR3 has 14 residues. Germline V gene lookup returns CDR1 DFQATT and CDR2 SNEGSKA (reference sequence). The V end was cut by 1 base, the J end by 7 bases, with 13 bases between. The DNA read from the CDR3 is TGCAGTGCTAGAGGTCAGGGTGCCCTTGAAAAA. This translates into CSARGQGALEK. The entire CDR3 is CSARGQGALEKLFF.

CDR3 sequence reads: CASSLRPGGPQHF. The DNA read from the CDR3 is TGCGCCAGCAGCTTGCGGCCCGGCGGACCC. This chain links TRBV5-1 with TRBJ1-5; no firm D call. The CDR3 extends 3 residues past the end of the read, so its final part is completed from the germline J gene. Germline assignment: CDR1 SGHRS and CDR2 YFSETQ. The CDR3 spans 13 residues.

Of note for this clone: The read ends 3 residues shy of where the CDR3 ends; the end is completed using the germline J gene. This chain links TRBV7-9 with TRBJ1-1; 7 nucleotides match TRBD1. The CDR3 sequence is 13 residues long. Germline CDR1 is SEHNR and CDR2 is FQNEAQ (reference sequence). J gave up 3 bases and V 2 bases, and 0 bases lay outside the gene matches. The CDR3 spells CASSLTGDTEAFF. The CDR3 bases that were read are TGTGCCAGCAGCTTAACAGGGGACACTGAA. Variable domain in full (rest from reference TRBV7-9 and TRBJ1-1): DTGVSQNPRHKITKRGQNVTFRCDPISEHNRLYWYRQTLGQGPEFLTYFQNEAQLEKSRLLSDRFSAERPKGSFSTLEIQRTEQGDSAMYLCASSLTGDTEAFFGQGTRLTVV.

On this clone itself: The germline gene is not matched at one end of the junction; a read error may be the cause. Read coverage stops 3 residues before the CDR3 terminus; the germline J gene supplies the remainder. At the DNA level, this CDR3 is encoded by other sequences in the same sample as well. The chain couples TRBV5-1 to TRBJ1-3; perhaps TRBD1 as D (5 bases). The CDR3 is 13 amino acids. Germline V CDR1 and CDR2: SGHRS, YFSETQ. This chain's CDR3 is CASSLEQGYTIYF. CDR3 DNA (partial): TGCGCCAGCAGCTTGGAGCAGGGATACACA.

Of note for this clone: The read terminates 3 residues ahead of where the CDR3 ends, so the germline J gene completes it. V gene TRBV19 combines with J gene TRBJ2-5; TRBD2 aligns across 10 bases. Germline V gene lookup returns CDR1 LNHDA and CDR2 SQIVND (reference sequence). The J segment lost 5 bases and the V segment lost 4 bases, leaving 7 bases of the junction unmatched. The CDR3 runs to 15 residues. Partial CDR3 DNA: TGTGCCAGTAGTACCGAGCGGGGGGGCCGGGAGACC. It yields the protein CASSTERGGRET. The CDR3 as a whole reads CASSTERGGRETQYF.

Points on this clone: The DNA ends 3 residues before the CDR3 does, and the rest of the CDR3 is filled in from the germline J gene. V usage is TRBV7-8 and J usage is TRBJ2-5; TRBD2 is a possible D gene (5 bases). In germline, CDR1 is SGHVS, CDR2 FQNEAQ. V was trimmed by 7 bases and J by 1 base, leaving 13 bases between them. The CDR3 length is 14 residues. CDR3 DNA (partial): TGTGCCAGCACCTTGGTCGGGGTCCAAGAGACC. Encoded protein: CASTLVGVQET. The entire CDR3 reads CASTLVGVQETQYF.

Concerning this clone itself: The DNA ends 3 residues before the CDR3 does, and the rest of the CDR3 is filled in from the germline J gene. The chain joins TRBV12-5 to TRBJ2-7; D is perhaps TRBD2 (5 bases). V was shortened by 2 bases and J by 3 bases, with 14 bases between the two germline ends. Germline lookup yields CDR1 LGHNT and CDR2 FRNRAP. The CDR3 covers 15 residues. CDR3 bases read: TGTGCTAGTGGTTTGACCCGTCCGACTATCTACGAG. Its protein is CASGLTRPTIYE. The full CDR3 is CASGLTRPTIYEQYF.

Comment on this clone: Read data end 3 residues before the CDR3 end; the end is taken from the germline J gene. This chain joins TRBV19 and TRBJ2-3; D call uncertain. The CDR3 sequence is 14 residues long. The ends were cut back, 5 bases at V and 1 base at J, with 10 bases in the middle. Per the germline V gene, CDR1 is LNHDA and CDR2 is SQIVND (reference sequence). The CDR3 here is CASSDKGGTDTQYF. The CDR3 bases that were read are TGTGCCAGTAGTGATAAGGGTGGCACAGATACG.

As for this clone: The read terminates 3 residues before the CDR3 end, so the remaining end is supplied by the germline J gene. The V and J genes are TRBV7-6 and TRBJ1-6; 8 bases match TRBD1. The germline CDR1 and CDR2 sequences are SGHVS and FNYEAQ. Germline trimming cut 4 bases from V and 7 bases from J; bases unmatched to any gene: 3. CDR3 length: 14 amino acids. CDR3 DNA, as far as it was read: TGTGCCAGCAGCTCCAGGGGGCCAAATTCACCC. It encodes CASSSRGPNSP. The complete CDR3 protein is CASSSRGPNSPLHF.

For this clone: With the read ending 3 residues before the CDR3 end, the germline J gene is used to fill in that end. The genes are TRBV5-1 and TRBJ2-2, with D unresolved. The germline CDR1 and CDR2 sequences are SGHRS and YFSETQ. The CDR3 has 16 residues. CDR3 loop: CASSLDPRATNEKLFF. The sequenced part of the CDR3 DNA is TGCGCCAGCAGCTTGGACCCTCGTGCAACTAATGAAAAG.

A word on this clone: The CDR3 end is not reached by the read, which stops 3 residues before it; the germline J gene fills it in. The chain uses TRBV19 and TRBJ2-5, with 12 nucleotides matching TRBD2. The CDR3 contains 16 residues. V trimming: 1 base; J trimming: 5 bases; junction bases outside the gene matches: 5. The V gene's germline CDR1 is LNHDA and CDR2 SQIVND (reference sequence). Incomplete CDR3 DNA: TGTGCCAGTAGTATAGGGACTAGCGGGAAACTGGAGACC. Residues: CASSIGTSGKLET. The whole CDR3 region reads CASSIGTSGKLETQYF. The variable domain in full, completed from reference TRBV19 and TRBJ2-5, reads DGGITQSPKYLFRKEGQNVTLSCEQNLNHDAMYWYRQDPGQGLRLIYYSQIVNDFQKGDIAEGYSVSREKKESFPLTVTSAQKNPTAFYLCASSIGTSGKLETQYFGPGTRLLVL.